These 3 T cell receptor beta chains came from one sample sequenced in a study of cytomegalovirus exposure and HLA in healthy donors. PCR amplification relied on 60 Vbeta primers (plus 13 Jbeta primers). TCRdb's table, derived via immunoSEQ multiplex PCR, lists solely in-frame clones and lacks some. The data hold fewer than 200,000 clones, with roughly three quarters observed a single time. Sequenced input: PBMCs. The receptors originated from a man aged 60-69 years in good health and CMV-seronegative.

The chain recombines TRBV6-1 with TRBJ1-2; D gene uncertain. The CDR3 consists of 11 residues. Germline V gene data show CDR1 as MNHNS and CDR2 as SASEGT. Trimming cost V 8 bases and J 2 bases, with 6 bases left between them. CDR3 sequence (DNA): TGTGCCAGCGCTAAGAACTATGGCTACACCTTC. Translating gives CASAKNYGYTF.

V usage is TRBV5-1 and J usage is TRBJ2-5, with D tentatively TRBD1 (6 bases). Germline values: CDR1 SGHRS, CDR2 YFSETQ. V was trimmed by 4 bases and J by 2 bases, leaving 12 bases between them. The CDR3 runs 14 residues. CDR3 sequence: CASSVRTVQETQYF. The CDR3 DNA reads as TGCGCCAGCAGCGTTAGGACAGTTCAAGAGACCCAGTACTTC.

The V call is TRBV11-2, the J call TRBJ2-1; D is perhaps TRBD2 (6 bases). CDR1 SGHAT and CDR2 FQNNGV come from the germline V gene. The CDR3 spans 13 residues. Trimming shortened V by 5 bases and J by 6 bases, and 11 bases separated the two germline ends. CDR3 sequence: CASSITSFNEQFF. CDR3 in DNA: TGTGCCAGCAGCATTACTAGCTTCAATGAGCAGTTCTTC.